This T cell receptor (beta chain) was captured in a study of control samples from healthy donors and cancer patients (dated by TCRdb to the early 2020s). This clone has just one count. There is no known antigen for this receptor. Base qualities were left out, and no much larger clone turns up one base away. Library method: the immunoSEQ multiplex PCR assay. This immuneACCESS table, as held by TCRdb, lists in-frame sequences with V and J called but not all clones. Of the missing ones, under half trace to an unresolved V gene in checked studies; the others have no known cause. Present in this sample are fewer than 200,000 clones, about 94% of which were seen just once. The leading ten clones occupy 14% of the sample. The CDR3 runs 15 residues from the cysteine to the phenylalanine. This entry keeps only the CDR3 DNA: 45 bases, framed from base 1. V loses 1 base, J loses 2 bases, and the germline ends lie 9 bases apart. Sequences MGHRA (CDR1) and YSYEKL (CDR2) are obtained from the germline V gene.

The sequence is built from TRBV4-1 and TRBJ1-3; confidence is insufficient to name the D gene. Sequencing input: PBMCs. The TCR was taken from a man in his sixties with colorectal cancer. The CDR3 reads as follows: CASSQGRAPGNTIYF. The bases read TGCGCCAGCAGCCAAGGGAGGGCACCTGGAAACACCATATATTTT.